These 10 T cell receptor beta chains were all obtained from the same sample, sequenced in a study of tumor-infiltrating lymphocytes in localized non-small cell lung cancer. This table comes from immunoSEQ multiplex PCR, and its TCRdb copy is limited to in-frame clones, with some not included. The data hold about 15,000 clones, with roughly 75% observed a single time. Sequencing was carried out using lung tumor tissue. All receptors come from a human donor with non-small cell lung cancer.

The table lists this clone with a few counts. Other DNA sequences in the same sample also yield this CDR3. The rearrangement uses TRBV7-8 and TRBJ2-5; 13 nucleotides line up with TRBD2. V shed 0 bases, J shed 1 base, and the junction held 2 bases outside the gene matches. CDR1 and CDR2 (germline): SGHVS, FQNEAQ. The CDR3 consists of 17 residues. CDR3 DNA sequence: TGTGCCAGCAGCTTAGCGGGACTAGCGGGGATCCAAGAGACCCAGTACTTC. Protein product: CASSLAGLAGIQETQYF.

The V and J genes are TRBV28 and TRBJ1-2, with D maybe TRBD1 (5 bases). Germline CDR1 and CDR2: MDHEN and SYDVKM. Trimming shortened V by 2 bases and J by 3 bases, and 10 bases separated the two germline ends. The CDR3 runs to 14 residues. Written as DNA, the CDR3 is TGTGCCAGCAGTTTAACGGGGGGGTACTATGGCTACACCTTC. Translated: CASSLTGGYYGYTF.

The genes are TRBV5-8 and TRBJ1-2; the D is unclear. In germline, CDR1 is SGHTS, CDR2 YDEGEE. Deletions cut 4 bases from V and 1 base from J, with 11 bases between. The CDR3 is 14 amino acids. CDR3 amino acids: CASSLPGYNYGYTF. As DNA, the CDR3 is TGTGCCAGCAGCCTCCCGGGTTATAACTATGGCTACACCTTC.

The V gene is TRBV9, the J gene TRBJ1-5; 12 bases match TRBD1. In germline, CDR1 is SGDLS, CDR2 YYNGEE. V was clipped by 2 bases and J by 5 bases; unmatched bases: 5. The length of the CDR3 is 16 residues. The chain's CDR3 is CASSVGGQGADQPQHF. CDR3 sequence (DNA): TGTGCCAGCAGCGTTGGGGGACAGGGGGCTGATCAGCCCCAGCATTTT.

This chain uses TRBV27 with TRBJ2-1; unclear D gene. Trimming pared 4 bases from V and 0 bases from J, leaving 10 bases between. In germline, CDR1 is MNHEY, CDR2 SMNVEV (reference sequence). This CDR3 is built from 15 residues. In nucleotides, the CDR3 is TGTGCCAGCAGTTCGACCGTAAGCTCCTACAATGAGCAGTTCTTC. Its protein product is CASSSTVSSYNEQFF.

The genes are TRBV4-1 and TRBJ1-3; possibly TRBD1 for D (6 bases). CDR3 length: 13 residues. Per germline, CDR1 MGHRA and CDR2 YSYEKL. Trimming removed 6 bases from V and 3 bases from J, with 9 bases in between. The CDR3 region has the DNA TGCGCCAGCAGAGCAGGGGTTGGAAACACCATATATTTT. Its translation is CASRAGVGNTIYF.

V gene TRBV7-2 combines with J gene TRBJ2-5; D perhaps matches TRBD2 (5 bases). V gave up 1 base and J gave up 0 bases, with 9 bases separating them. CDR1 and CDR2 (germline): SGHTA, FQGNSA. This CDR3 has 15 amino acids. This chain's CDR3 is CASSLGSGNQETQYF. The CDR3 DNA reads as TGTGCCAGCAGCTTAGGATCGGGGAACCAAGAGACCCAGTACTTC. Filled out from reference TRBV7-2 and TRBJ2-5, the complete variable domain reads GAGVSQSPSNKVTEKGKDVELRCDPISGHTALYWYRQSLGQGLEFLIYFQGNSAPDKSGLPSDRFSAERTGGSVSTLTIQRTQQEDSAVYLCASSLGSGNQETQYFGPGTRLLVL.

The chain uses TRBV7-3 and TRBJ1-3, with 7 bases matching TRBD1. The V gene's germline CDR1 is SGHTA and CDR2 FQGTGA. J lost 2 bases, V lost 0 bases, and 4 bases had no gene match. The CDR3 consists of 16 residues. CDR3 region: CASSLTGTVTGNTIYF. The CDR3 DNA reads TGTGCCAGCAGCTTAACGGGGACAGTAACTGGAAACACCATATATTTT. Full variable domain (missing parts from reference TRBV7-3 and TRBJ1-3): GAGVSQTPSNKVTEKGKYVELRCDPISGHTALYWYRQSLGQGPEFLIYFQGTGAADDSGLPNDRFFAVRPEGSVSTLKIQRTERGDSAVYLCASSLTGTVTGNTIYFGEGSWLTVV.

The J gene is TRBJ1-1, the V gene TRBV7-8, with D perhaps matching TRBD1 (6 bases). The CDR3 has 16 amino acids. V dropped 5 bases and J dropped 4 bases, with 20 bases sitting between them. Germline-derived CDR1 and CDR2 are SGHVS and FQNEAQ. DNA for the CDR3: TGTGCCAGCAGCCACCCTTGGGGGGCTTCCGGCACTGAAGCTTTCTTT. Amino acids: CASSHPWGASGTEAFF.

This clone came up a few times. This chain links TRBV10-1 with TRBJ1-2; TRBD1 might be the D (5 bases). Germline V gene lookup returns CDR1 WNHNN and CDR2 SYGVQD (reference sequence). The CDR3 contains 13 residues. Trimming pared 2 bases from V and 4 bases from J, leaving 8 bases between. This CDR3 is CASSEDRFYGYTF. The CDR3 DNA is TGCGCCAGCAGTGAGGACAGATTCTATGGCTACACCTTC.